This T cell receptor beta chain was recovered during a study of blood T cell repertoires in COVID-19. Followed over time, Seattle patients had been enrolled while infection was active. The V gene's germline CDR1 is MDHEN and CDR2 SYDVKM. V dropped 6 bases and J dropped 2 bases, with 4 bases sitting between them. The CDR3 length is 12 residues. Methods used by the authors: Reference gene primer amplification gave nucleated cell count estimates. Sequencing was performed with immunoSEQ multiplex PCR; in TCRdb, only in-frame clones are kept and a portion is missing. D and trimming come from the DNA, and the V and J calls and clone size come from that table. The table shows 150,000 or so clones, with 79% occurring only once.

Sequenced input: peripheral blood. This chain uses TRBV28 with TRBJ2-2; D is undetermined. The source of this sequence is a woman aged 70 to 79 with COVID-19, enrolled during active disease. CDR3: CASSRNTGELFF. CDR3 DNA: TGTGCCAGCAGCCGTAACACCGGGGAGCTGTTTTTT.